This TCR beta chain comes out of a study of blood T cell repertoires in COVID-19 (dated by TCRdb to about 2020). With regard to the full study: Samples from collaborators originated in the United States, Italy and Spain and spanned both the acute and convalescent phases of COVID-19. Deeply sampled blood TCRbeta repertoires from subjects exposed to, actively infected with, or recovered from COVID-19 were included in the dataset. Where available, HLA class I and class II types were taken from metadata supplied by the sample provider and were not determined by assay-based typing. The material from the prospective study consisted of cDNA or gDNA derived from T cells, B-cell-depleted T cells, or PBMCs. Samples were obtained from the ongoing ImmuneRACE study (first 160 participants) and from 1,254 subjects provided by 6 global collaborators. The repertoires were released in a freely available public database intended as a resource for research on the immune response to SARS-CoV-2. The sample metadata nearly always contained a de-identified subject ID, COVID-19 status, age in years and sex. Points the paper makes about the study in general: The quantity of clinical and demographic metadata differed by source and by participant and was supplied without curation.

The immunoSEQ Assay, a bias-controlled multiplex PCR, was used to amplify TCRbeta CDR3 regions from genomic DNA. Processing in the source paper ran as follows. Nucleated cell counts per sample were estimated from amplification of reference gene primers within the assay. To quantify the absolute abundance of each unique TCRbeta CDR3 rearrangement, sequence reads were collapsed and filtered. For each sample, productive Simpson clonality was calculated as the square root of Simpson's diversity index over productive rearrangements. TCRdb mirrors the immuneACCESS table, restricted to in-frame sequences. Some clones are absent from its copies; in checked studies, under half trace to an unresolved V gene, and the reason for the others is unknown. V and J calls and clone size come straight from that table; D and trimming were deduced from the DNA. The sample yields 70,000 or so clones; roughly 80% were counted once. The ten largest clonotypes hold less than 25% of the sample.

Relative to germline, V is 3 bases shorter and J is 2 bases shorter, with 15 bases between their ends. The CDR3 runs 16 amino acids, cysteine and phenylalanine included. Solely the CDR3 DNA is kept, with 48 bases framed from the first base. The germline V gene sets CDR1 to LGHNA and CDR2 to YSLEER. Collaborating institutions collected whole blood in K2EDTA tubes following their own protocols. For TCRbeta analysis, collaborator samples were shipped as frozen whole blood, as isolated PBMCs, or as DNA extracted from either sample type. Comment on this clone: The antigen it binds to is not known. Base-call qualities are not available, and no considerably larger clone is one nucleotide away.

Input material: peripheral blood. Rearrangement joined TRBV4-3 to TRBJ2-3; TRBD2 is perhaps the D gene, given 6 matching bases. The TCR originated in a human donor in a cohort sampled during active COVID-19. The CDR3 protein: CASSHRHGGATDTQYF. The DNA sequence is TGCGCCAGCAGCCACCGACACGGGGGTGCCACAGATACGCAGTATTTT.